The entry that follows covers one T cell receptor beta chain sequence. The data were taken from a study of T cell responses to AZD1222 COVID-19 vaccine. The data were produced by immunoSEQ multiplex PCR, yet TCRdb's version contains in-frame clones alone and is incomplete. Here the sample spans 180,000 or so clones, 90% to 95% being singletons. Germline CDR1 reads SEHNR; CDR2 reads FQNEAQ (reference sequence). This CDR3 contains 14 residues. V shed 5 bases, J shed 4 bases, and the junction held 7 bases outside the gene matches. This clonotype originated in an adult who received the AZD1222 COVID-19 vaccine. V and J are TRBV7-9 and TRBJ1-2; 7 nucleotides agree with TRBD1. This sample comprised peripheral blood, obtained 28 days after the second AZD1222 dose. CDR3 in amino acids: CASSTQGGGYGYTF. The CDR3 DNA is TGTGCCAGCAGCACCCAGGGGGGAGGCTATGGCTACACCTTC.